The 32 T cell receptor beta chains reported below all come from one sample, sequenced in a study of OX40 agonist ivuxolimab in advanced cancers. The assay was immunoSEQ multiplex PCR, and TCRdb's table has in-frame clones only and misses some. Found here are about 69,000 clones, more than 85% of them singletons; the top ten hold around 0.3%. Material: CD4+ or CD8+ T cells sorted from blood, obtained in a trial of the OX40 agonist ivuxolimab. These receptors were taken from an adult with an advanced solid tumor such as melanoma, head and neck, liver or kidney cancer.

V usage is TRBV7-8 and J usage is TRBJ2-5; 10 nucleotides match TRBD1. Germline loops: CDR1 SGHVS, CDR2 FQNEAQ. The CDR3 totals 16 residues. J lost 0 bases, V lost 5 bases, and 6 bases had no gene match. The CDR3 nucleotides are TGTGCCAGCAGCCCTCGGACAGGGGGATACCAAGAGACCCAGTACTTC. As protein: CASSPRTGGYQETQYF.

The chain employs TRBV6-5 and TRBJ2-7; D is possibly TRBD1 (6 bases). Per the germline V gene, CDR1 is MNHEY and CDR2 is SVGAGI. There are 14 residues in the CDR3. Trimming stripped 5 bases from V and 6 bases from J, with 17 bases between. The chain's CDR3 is CASSIIGTQGEQYF. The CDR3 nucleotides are TGTGCCAGCAGTATCATCGGGACACAGGGCGAGCAGTACTTC.

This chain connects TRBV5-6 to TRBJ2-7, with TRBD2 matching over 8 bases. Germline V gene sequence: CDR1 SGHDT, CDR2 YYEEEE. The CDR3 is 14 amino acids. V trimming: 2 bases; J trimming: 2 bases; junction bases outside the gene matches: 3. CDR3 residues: CASSLRAGAYEQYF. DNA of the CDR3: TGTGCCAGCAGCTTAAGAGCGGGAGCCTACGAGCAGTACTTC.

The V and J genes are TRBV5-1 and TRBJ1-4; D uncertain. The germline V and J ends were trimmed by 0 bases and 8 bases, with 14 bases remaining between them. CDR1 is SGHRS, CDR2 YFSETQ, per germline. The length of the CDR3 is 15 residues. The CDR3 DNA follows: TGCGCCAGCAGCTTGGCCGGTGGAGACGGGGAAAAACTGTTTTTT. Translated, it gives CASSLAGGDGEKLFF. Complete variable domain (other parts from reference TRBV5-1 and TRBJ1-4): KAGVTQTPRYLIKTRGQQVTLSCSPISGHRSVSWYQQTPGQGLQFLFEYFSETQRNKGNFPGRFSGRQFSNSRSEMNVSTLELGDSALYLCASSLAGGDGEKLFFGSGTQLSVL.

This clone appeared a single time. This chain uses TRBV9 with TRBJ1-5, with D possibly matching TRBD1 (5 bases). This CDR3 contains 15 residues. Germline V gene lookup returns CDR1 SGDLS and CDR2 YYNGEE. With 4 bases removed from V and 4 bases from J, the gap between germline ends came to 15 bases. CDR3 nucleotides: TGTGCCAGCAGCCCGGCCGAGGGACTGAATCAGCCCCAGCATTTT. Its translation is CASSPAEGLNQPQHF. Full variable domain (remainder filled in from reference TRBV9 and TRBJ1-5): DSGVTQTPKHLITATGQRVTLRCSPRSGDLSVYWYQQSLDQGLQFLIQYYNGEERAKGNILERFSAQQFPDLHSELNLSSLELGDSALYFCASSPAEGLNQPQHFGDGTRLSIL.

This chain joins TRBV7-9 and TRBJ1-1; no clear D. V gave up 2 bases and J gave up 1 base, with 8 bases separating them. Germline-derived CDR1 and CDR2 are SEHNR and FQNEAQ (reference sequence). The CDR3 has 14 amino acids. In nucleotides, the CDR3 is TGTGCCAGCAGCTTACCGTCCTGGAACACTGAAGCTTTCTTT. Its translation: CASSLPSWNTEAFF.

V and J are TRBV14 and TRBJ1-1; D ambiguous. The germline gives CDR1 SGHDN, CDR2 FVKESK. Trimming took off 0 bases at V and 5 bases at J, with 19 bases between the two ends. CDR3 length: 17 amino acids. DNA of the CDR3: TGTGCCAGCAGCCAAGATCTCCTCACGGCCTCTGGGACTGAAGCTTTCTTT. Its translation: CASSQDLLTASGTEAFF.

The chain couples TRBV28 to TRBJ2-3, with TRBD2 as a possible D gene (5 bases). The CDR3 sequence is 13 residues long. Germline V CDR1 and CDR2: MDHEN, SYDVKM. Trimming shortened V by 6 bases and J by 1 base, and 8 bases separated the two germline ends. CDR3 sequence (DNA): TGTGCCAGCAGCCCCGGGGGCACAGATACGCAGTATTTT. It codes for CASSPGGTDTQYF.

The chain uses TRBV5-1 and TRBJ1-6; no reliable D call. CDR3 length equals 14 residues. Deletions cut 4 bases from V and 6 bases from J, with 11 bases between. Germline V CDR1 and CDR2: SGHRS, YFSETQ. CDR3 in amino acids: CASSRDGPNSPLHF. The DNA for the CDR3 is TGCGCCAGCAGCCGAGACGGGCCTAATTCACCCCTCCACTTT.

CDR3 DNA: TGTGCCAGCAGCACAGGGGAGGTTAATTCACCCCTCCACTTT. Translated, it gives CASSTGEVNSPLHF. This rearrangement joins TRBV28 to TRBJ1-6, with 7 positions matching TRBD1. With 6 bases clipped from V and 6 bases from J, the junction kept 5 bases outside the gene matches. This CDR3 is built from 14 residues. Germline V gives CDR1 MDHEN, CDR2 SYDVKM.

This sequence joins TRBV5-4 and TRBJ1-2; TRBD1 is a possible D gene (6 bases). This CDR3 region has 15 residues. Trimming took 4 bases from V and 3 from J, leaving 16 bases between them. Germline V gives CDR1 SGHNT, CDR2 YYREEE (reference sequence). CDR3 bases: TGTGCCAGCAGCCTAAGACAGGACCGCTACTATGGCTACACCTTC. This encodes CASSLRQDRYYGYTF.

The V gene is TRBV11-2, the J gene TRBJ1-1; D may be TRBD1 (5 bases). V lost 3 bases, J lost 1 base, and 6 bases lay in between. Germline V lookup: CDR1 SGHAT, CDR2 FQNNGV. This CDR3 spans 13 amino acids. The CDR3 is CASSFQGNTEAFF. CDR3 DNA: TGTGCCAGCAGCTTTCAGGGGAACACTGAAGCTTTCTTT.

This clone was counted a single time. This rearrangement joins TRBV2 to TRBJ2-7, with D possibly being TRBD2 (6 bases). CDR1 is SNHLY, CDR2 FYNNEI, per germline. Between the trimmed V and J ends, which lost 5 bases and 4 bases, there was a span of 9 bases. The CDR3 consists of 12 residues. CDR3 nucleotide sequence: TGTGCCAGCAGTCAGACTAGGTACGAGCAGTACTTC. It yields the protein CASSQTRYEQYF.

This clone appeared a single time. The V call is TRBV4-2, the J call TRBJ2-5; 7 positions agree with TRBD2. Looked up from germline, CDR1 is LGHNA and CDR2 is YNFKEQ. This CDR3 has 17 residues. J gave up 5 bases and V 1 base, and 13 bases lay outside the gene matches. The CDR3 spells CASSQGSGRGSGETQYF. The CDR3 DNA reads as TGTGCCAGCAGCCAAGGATCGGGGCGGGGGAGCGGGGAGACCCAGTACTTC.

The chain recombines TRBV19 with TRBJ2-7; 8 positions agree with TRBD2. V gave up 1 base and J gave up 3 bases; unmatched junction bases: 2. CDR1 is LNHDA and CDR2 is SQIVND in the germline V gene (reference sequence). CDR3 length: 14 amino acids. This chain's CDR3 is CASSIGAGGYEQYF. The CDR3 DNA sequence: TGTGCCAGTAGTATAGGGGCGGGAGGCTACGAGCAGTACTTC.

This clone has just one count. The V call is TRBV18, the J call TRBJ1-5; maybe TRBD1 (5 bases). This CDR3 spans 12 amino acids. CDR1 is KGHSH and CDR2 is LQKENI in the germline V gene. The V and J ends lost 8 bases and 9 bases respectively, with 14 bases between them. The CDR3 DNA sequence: TGTGCCAGCGGGGGGAGCTCAGGGCCCCAGCATTTT. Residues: CASGGSSGPQHF.

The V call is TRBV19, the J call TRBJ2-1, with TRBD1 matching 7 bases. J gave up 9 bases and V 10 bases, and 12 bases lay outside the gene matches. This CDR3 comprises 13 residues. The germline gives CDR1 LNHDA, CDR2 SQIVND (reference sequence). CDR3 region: CATTQGIGLEQFF. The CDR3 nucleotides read TGTGCCACCACACAGGGGATCGGGCTTGAGCAGTTCTTC.

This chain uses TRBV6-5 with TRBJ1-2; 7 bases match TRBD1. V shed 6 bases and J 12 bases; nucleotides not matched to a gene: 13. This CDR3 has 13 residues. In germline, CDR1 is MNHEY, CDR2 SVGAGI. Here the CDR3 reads CASRADRSAGDTF. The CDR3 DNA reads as TGTGCCAGCAGGGCGGACAGGAGCGCGGGGGACACCTTC.

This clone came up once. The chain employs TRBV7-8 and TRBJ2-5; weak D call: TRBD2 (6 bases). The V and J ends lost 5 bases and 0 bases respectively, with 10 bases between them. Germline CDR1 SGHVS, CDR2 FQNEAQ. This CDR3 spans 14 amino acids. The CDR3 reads CASSNRGYQETQYF. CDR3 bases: TGTGCCAGCAGCAACCGGGGGTACCAAGAGACCCAGTACTTC. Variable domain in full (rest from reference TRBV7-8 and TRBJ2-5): GAGVSQSPRYKVAKRGQDVALRCDPISGHVSLFWYQQALGQGPEFLTYFQNEAQLDKSGLPSDRFFAERPEGSVSTLKIQRTQQEDSAVYLCASSNRGYQETQYFGPGTRLLVL.

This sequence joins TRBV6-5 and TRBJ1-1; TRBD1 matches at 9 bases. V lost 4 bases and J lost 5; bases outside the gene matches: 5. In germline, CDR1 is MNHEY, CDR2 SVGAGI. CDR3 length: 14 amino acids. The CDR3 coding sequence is TGTGCCAGCAGTTCGGGACAGGGAAGGACTGAAGCTTTCTTT. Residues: CASSSGQGRTEAFF.

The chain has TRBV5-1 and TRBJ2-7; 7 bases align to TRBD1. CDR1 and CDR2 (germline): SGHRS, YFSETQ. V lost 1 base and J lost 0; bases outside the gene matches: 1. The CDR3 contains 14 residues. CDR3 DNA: TGCGCCAGCAGCTTGCGGGACAGCTCCTACGAGCAGTACTTC. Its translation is CASSLRDSSYEQYF. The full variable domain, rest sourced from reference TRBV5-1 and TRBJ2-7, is KAGVTQTPRYLIKTRGQQVTLSCSPISGHRSVSWYQQTPGQGLQFLFEYFSETQRNKGNFPGRFSGRQFSNSRSEMNVSTLELGDSALYLCASSLRDSSYEQYFGPGTRLTVT.

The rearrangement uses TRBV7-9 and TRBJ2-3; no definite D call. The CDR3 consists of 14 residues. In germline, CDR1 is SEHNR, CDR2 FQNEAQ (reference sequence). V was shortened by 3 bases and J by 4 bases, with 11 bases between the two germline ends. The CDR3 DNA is TGTGCCAGCAGCTTTGCGACTCTCCCAGATACGCAGTATTTT. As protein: CASSFATLPDTQYF.

CDR3 DNA: TGCAGTGCTAGCCGGAAAGAGACCCAGTACTTC. Its protein product is CSASRKETQYF. The chain recombines TRBV20-1 with TRBJ2-5; D gene ambiguous. Germline V CDR1 and CDR2: DFQATT, SNEGSKA (reference sequence). The V and J ends lost 3 bases and 3 bases respectively, with 5 bases between them. This CDR3 has 11 residues.

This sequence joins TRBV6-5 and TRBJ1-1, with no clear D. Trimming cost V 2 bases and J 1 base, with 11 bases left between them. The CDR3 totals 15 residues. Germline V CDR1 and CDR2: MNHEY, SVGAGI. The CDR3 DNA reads TGTGCCAGCAGTTACCGGAGCGGCGGGAACACTGAAGCTTTCTTT. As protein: CASSYRSGGNTEAFF.

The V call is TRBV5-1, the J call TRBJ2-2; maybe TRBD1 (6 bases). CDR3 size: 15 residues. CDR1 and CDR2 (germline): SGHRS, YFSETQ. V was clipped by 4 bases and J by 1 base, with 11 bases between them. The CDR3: CASSERGQNTGELFF. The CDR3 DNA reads TGCGCCAGCAGCGAGAGGGGACAGAACACCGGGGAGCTGTTTTTT.

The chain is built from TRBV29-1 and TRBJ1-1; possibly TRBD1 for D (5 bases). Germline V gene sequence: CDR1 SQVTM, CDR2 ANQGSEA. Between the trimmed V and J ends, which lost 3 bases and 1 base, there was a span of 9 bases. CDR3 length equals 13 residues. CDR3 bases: TGCAGCGTTGAGTCGGGGACGAACACTGAAGCTTTCTTT. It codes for CSVESGTNTEAFF.

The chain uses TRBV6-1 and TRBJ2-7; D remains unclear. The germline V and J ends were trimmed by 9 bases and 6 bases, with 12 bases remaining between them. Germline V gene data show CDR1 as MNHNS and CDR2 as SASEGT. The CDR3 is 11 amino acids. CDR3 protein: CASHSFGEQYF. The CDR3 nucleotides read TGTGCCAGTCATTCGTTTGGCGAGCAGTACTTC.

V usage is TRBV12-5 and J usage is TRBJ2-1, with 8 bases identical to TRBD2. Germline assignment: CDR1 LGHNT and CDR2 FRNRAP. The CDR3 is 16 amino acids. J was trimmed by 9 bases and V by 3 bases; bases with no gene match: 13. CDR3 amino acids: CASGFGGGSSKTEQFF. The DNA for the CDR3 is TGTGCTAGTGGTTTCGGGGGGGGCAGTTCCAAGACTGAGCAGTTCTTC.

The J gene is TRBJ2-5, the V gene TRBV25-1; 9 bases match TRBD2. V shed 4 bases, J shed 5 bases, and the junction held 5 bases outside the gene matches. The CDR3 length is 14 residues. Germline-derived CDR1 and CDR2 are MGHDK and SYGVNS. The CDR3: CASSVQREVETQYF. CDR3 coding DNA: TGTGCCAGCAGTGTACAGCGGGAGGTTGAGACCCAGTACTTC.

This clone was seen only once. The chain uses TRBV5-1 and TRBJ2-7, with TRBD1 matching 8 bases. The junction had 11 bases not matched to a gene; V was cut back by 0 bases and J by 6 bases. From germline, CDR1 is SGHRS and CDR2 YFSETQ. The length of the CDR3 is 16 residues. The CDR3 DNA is TGCGCCAGCAGCTTGGCCCCCCCAGGGGGCATTTTCGAGCAGTACTTC. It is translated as CASSLAPPGGIFEQYF.

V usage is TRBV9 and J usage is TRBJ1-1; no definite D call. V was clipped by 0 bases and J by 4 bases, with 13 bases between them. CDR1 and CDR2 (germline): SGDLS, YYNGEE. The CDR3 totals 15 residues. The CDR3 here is CASSVGGWSGTEAFF. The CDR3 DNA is TGTGCCAGCAGCGTAGGTGGGTGGAGTGGCACTGAAGCTTTCTTT.

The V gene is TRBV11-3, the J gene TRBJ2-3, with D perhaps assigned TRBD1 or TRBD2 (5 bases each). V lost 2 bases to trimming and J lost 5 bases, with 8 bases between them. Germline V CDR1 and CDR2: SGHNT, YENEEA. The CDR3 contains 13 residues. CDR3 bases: TGTGCCAGCAGCTTAAGGGACGGAGATACGCAGTATTTT. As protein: CASSLRDGDTQYF.